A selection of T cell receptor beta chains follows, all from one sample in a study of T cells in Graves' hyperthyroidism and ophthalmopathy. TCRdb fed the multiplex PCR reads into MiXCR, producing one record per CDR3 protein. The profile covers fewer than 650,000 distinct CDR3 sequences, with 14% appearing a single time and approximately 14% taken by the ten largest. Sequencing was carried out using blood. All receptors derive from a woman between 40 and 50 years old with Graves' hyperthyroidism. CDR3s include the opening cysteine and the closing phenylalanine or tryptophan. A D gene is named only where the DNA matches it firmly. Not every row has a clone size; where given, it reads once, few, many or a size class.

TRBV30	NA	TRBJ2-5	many	TGTGCCTGGACCAGAGCCGGGACACCGAGGGGGGAGACCCAGTACTTC	CAWTRAGTPRGETQYF
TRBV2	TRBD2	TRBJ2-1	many	TGTGCCAGCGGACTAGCGGGAGTCAATGAGCAGTTCTTC	CASGLAGVNEQFF
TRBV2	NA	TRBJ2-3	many	TGTGCCAGCAGGCTAGGGGGCACAGATACGCAGTATTTT	CASRLGGTDTQYF
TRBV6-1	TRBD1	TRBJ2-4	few	TGTGCCAGCAGTGAAGCCCCGGACAGGGGTTACATTCAGTACTTC	CASSEAPDRGYIQYF
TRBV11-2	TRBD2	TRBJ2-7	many	TGTGCCAGCAGCCTAACTAGCGGGAGGGCCTCTCAGCAGTACGAGCAGTACTTC	CASSLTSGRASQQYEQYF
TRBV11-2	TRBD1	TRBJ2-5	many	TGTGCCAGCAGCTTAAATTCACAGGGGGGCCAAGAGACCCAGTACTTC	CASSLNSQGGQETQYF
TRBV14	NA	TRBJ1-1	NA	TGTGCCAGCAGCCAAGTATCGGTGAACACTGAAGCTTTCTTT	CASSQVSVNTEAFF
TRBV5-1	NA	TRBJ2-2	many	TGCGCCAGCAGCGGAGGCAGCGGGGAGCTGTTTTTT	CASSGGSGELFF
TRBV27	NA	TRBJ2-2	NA	TGTGCCAGCAGCCCATACGGGGGAGGGAACACCGGGGAGCTGTTTTTT	CASSPYGGGNTGELFF
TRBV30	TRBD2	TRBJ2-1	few	TGTGCCTGGACCAATCACAGGGTCCCGGGACTAGCGGGAGACGTGTCAAATGAGCAGTTCTTC	CAWTNHRVPGLAGDVSNEQFF
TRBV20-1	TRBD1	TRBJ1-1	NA	TGCAGTGCTCTTCGTGGACAGGGGGCTGAAGCTTTCTTT	CSALRGQGAEAFF
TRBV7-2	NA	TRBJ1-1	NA	TGTGCCAGCAGCTTAGCACCAGGGACTGAAGCTTTCTTT	CASSLAPGTEAFF
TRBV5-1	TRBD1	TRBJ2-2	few	TGCGCCAGCAGTCGGACAGGGGGACTCACCGGGGAGCTGTTTTTT	CASSRTGGLTGELFF
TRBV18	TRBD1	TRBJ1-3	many	TGTGCCAGCTCGCCAAACAGGGGCGACACCATATATTTT	CASSPNRGDTIYF
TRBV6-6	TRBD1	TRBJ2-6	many	TGTGCCAGCAGTTACTCGCCGGGACAGGGGGCCCCCTCTGGGGCCAACGTCCTGACTTTC	CASSYSPGQGAPSGANVLTF
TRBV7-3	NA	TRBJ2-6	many	TGTGCCAGCAGCTCCCTGGGACGGACCTCTGGGGCCAACGTCCTGACTTTC	CASSSLGRTSGANVLTF
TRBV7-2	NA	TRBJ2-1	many	TGTGCCAGCAGCTTAGTGTTAGCCAGCTCCTACAATGAGCAGTTCTTC	CASSLVLASSYNEQFF
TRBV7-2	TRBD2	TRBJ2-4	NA	TGTGCCAGCAGCTGGGGGACTAGCGGGGCCACAGGGAACATTCAGTACTTC	CASSWGTSGATGNIQYF
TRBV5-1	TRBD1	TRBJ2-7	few	TGCGCCAGCAGCCCGACAGGGTTTGCGTCCTACGAGCAGTACTTC	CASSPTGFASYEQYF
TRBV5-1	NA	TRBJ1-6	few	TGCGCCAGCAGCCCCCGGACAGATAATTCACCCCTCCACTTT	CASSPRTDNSPLHF
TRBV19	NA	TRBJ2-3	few	TGTGCCAGTAGTACGACAAGTTTCGGGATCACAGATACGCAGTATTTT	CASSTTSFGITDTQYF
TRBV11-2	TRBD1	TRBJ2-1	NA	TGTGCCACCAGTGATTTCGGGACAGGGGCCAATGAGCAGTTCTTC	CATSDFGTGANEQFF
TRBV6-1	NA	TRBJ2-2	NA	TGTGCCAGCACCCCGGAGGGCACCGGGGAGCTGTTTTTT	CASTPEGTGELFF
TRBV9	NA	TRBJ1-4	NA	TGTGCCAGCAGCGCAAACCCGACAGGATCTAATGAAAAACTGTTTTTT	CASSANPTGSNEKLFF
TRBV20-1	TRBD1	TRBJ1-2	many	TGCAGTGCAAAAAACCGGGACAGCCCTTATGGCTACACCTTC	CSAKNRDSPYGYTF
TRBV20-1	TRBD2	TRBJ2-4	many	TGCAGTGCGGTACGGGAGGGCGGTACCAAAAACATTCAGTACTTC	CSAVREGGTKNIQYF
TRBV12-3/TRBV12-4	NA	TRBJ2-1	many	TGTGCCAGCAGTTCTTCCAGGGGCGGTGAGCAGTTCTTC	CASSSSRGGEQFF
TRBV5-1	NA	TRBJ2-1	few	TGCGCCAGCAGCGTAGATAGGAGCGACAATGAGCAGTTCTTC	CASSVDRSDNEQFF
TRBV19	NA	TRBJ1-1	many	TGTGCCAGTAGTATAGGAGGGCCGACTCAAGCTTTCTTT	CASSIGGPTQAFF
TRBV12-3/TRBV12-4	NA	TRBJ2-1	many	TGTGCCAGCAGTTTTGGCCAGGGAGTTTATGAGCAGTTCTTC	CASSFGQGVYEQFF
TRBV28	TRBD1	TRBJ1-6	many	TGTGCCAGCAGGCCAGGGGGGAACAATTCACCCCTCCACTTT	CASRPGGNNSPLHF
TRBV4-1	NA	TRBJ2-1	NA	TGCGCCAGCAGCCAAGAAGTTGGGGGTGGAAATGAGCAGTTCTTC	CASSQEVGGGNEQFF
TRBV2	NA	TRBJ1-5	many	TGTGCCAGCAGTGATCGCCAGCCTAATCAGCCCCAGCATTTT	CASSDRQPNQPQHF
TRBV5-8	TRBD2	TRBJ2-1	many	TGTGCCAGCAGCTTTAGCGGGGCCTCCTACAATGAGCAGTTCTTC	CASSFSGASYNEQFF
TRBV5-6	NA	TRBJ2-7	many	TGTGCCAGCACCGACAGAAGAACCTACGAGCAGTACTTC	CASTDRRTYEQYF
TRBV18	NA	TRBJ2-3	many	TGTGCCAGCTCACCACCGGGGACCCCCGGTGCGCAGTATTTT	CASSPPGTPGAQYF